This T cell receptor (beta chain) was documented in a study of a mutant IDH1 vaccine in newly diagnosed glioma. At the level of the study: The start of vaccination came 4-6 weeks after radiotherapy alone, or with temozolomide cycles. Patients under treatment included 62.5% males and 37.5% females and had a mean age of roughly 43 years.

As regards this clone: Its antigen is undetermined.

V lost 3 bases and J 3 bases, leaving 7 bases between the germline ends. CDR1 MNHNS and CDR2 SASEGT come from the germline V gene. The CDR3 totals 13 residues. Noted time point: week 23, last vaccination. The study gave 300 ug of mutant IDH1 20-mer peptide per vaccine dose, with topical imiquimod. Those who donated had recent WHO grade 3 or 4 IDH1-mutant, ATRX-lost astrocytomas. Clones were read by immunoSEQ multiplex PCR, and TCRdb kept only the in-frame ones, dropping some. The sample yields roughly 60,000 clones, around 84% seen once. The clonotype comes from a man aged 25-45 years with glioma. Sequencing used PBMCs, obtained from a glioma patient whose treatment included an IDH1 peptide vaccine. The chain is built from TRBV6-1 and TRBJ2-3; D perhaps matches TRBD1 (6 bases). CDR3 sequence (DNA): TGTGCCAGCAGTGACACAGGGACAGATACGCAGTATTTT. Translated: CASSDTGTDTQYF.